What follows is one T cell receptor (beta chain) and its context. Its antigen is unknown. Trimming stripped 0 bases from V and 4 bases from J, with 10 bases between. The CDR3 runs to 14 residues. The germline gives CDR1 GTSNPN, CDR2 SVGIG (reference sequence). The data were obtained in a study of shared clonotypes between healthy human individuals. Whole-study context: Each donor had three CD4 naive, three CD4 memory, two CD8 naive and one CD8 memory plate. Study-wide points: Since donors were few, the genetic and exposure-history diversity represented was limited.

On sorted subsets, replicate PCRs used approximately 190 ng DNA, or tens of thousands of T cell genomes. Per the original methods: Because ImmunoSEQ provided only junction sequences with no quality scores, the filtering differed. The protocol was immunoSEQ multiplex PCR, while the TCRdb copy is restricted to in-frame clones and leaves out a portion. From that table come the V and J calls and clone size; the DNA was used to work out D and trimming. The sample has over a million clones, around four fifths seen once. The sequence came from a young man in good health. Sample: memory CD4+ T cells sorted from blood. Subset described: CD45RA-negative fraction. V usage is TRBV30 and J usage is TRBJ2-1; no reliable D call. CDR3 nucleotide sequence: TGTGCCTGGAGTGTACTGAATTCTTACAATGAGCAGTTCTTC. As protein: CAWSVLNSYNEQFF. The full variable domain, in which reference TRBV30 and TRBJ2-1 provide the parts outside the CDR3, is SQTIHQWPATLVQPVGSPLSLECTVEGTSNPNLYWYRQAAGRGLQLLFYSVGIGQISSEVPQNLSASRPQDRQFILSSKKLLLSDSGFYLCAWSVLNSYNEQFFGPGTRLTVL.